The source of this T cell receptor beta chain is a study of response to subunit inactivated influenza vaccine (dated 2018 in TCRdb). In the study overall: The study used deep quantitative T cell receptor repertoire profiling to track responses to a trivalent subunit inactivated influenza vaccine.

Libraries were built with RT-PCR. The sequencing machine was an Illumina HiSeq 2500. TCRdb reprocessing: public reads trimmed at Q25 with fastp, clones called with MiXCR, in-frame beta chains kept. Records with the same CDR3 protein are collapsed into one entry carrying the most frequent genes and DNA. The sample profile shows fewer than 600,000 distinct CDR3 sequences; 6.5% to 8% of them were found once. The ten largest clonotypes hold around 14% of the sample. For this clonotype: Which antigen it targets is not known. Base qualities are not recorded, but no much larger clone differs from it by a single base.

Here is what the overall study found, with its caveats: According to the authors, only a limited number of new T cells may be recruited by each seasonal influenza vaccination.

Reading the germline V gene gives CDR1 SQVTM and CDR2 ANQGSEA. Counted from cysteine to phenylalanine, this CDR3 has 15 amino acids. Of the read, only the CDR3 DNA is kept; its 45 bases are in frame from base 1. Germline trimming: 1 base from V, 5 bases from J; junction bases outside gene matches: 6. The receptor was derived from a man aged 50 to 69 who received an inactivated influenza vaccine. Donor details come from another sample of the same person, matched by shared clones. This sequence uses TRBV29-1 and TRBJ2-2; 8 nucleotides in the junction match TRBD2. The sequenced sample was PBMCs from blood, obtained less than 25 months after vaccination. The CDR3 protein is CSVEARQRGTGELFF. The sequenced DNA: TGCAGCGTTGAAGCCCGACAGCGGGGGACCGGGGAGCTGTTTTTT.